This TCR beta chain is drawn from a study of blood T cell repertoires in COVID-19. In the original analysis: For nucleated cells, counts were estimated from reference gene primer amplification. Sequenced by immunoSEQ multiplex PCR; TCRdb stores in-frame clones only, minus some. Clonal size and the V and J genes are those of that table, whereas D and trimming came from the DNA. The data contain approximately 280,000 clones, around 86% of them seen just once; the ten biggest clones take up roughly 2.2%. The CDR3 is 14 residues long. The V gene's germline CDR1 is SGHRS and CDR2 YFSETQ. The V gene lost 5 bases and the J gene lost 5 bases, with 15 bases spanning the gap.

The rearrangement uses TRBV5-1 and TRBJ2-3; D is unresolved. The TCR was taken from a man in his fifties or sixties with acute or convalescent COVID-19. Sequencing was done on a sample of peripheral blood. CDR3 in amino acids: CASRSALEVDTQYF. The CDR3 bases are TGCGCCAGCAGGTCCGCTCTAGAGGTAGATACGCAGTATTTT.